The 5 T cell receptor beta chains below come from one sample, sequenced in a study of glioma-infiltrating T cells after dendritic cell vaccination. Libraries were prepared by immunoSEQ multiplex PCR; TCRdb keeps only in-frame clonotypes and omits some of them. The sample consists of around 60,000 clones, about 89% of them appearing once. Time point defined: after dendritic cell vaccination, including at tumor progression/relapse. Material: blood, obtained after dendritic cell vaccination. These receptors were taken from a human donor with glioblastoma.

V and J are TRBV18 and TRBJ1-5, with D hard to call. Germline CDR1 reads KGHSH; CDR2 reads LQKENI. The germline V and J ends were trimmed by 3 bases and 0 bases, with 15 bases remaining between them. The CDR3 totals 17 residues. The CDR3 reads CASSPQEGSYSNQPQHF. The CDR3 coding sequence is TGTGCCAGCTCACCCCAGGAAGGATCTTATAGCAATCAGCCCCAGCATTTT.

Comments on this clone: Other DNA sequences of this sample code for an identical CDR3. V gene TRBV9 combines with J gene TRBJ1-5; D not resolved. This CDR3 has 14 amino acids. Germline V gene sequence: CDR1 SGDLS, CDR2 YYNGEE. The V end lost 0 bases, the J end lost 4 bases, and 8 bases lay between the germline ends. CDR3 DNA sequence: TGTGCCAGCAGCGTAGACCCAGGTAATCAGCCCCAGCATTTT. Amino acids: CASSVDPGNQPQHF. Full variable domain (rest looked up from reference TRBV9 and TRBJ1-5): DSGVTQTPKHLITATGQRVTLRCSPRSGDLSVYWYQQSLDQGLQFLIQYYNGEERAKGNILERFSAQQFPDLHSELNLSSLELGDSALYFCASSVDPGNQPQHFGDGTRLSIL.

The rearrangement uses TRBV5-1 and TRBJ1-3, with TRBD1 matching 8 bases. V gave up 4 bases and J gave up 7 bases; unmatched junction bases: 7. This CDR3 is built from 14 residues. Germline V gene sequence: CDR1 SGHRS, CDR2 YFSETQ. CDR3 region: CASSQGTGGNTIYF. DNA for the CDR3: TGCGCCAGCAGCCAGGGGACAGGAGGGAACACCATATATTTT.

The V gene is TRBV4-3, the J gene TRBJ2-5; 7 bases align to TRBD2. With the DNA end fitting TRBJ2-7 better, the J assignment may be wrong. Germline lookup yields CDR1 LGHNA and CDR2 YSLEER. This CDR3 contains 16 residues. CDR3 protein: CASSQEWLAESDEQYF. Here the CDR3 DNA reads TGCGCCAGCAGCCAAGAATGGCTAGCGGAGTCGGACGAGCAGTACTTC.

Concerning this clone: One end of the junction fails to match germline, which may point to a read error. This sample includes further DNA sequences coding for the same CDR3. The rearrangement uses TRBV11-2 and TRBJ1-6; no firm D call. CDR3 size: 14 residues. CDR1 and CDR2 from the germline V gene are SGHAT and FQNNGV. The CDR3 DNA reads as TGTGCCAGCGACCCCCGGGGAGGCAATTCCCCCCTCCACTTT. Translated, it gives CASDPRGGNSPLHF.